This T cell receptor beta chain stems from a study of PD-1 blockade in classical Hodgkin lymphoma. Brentuximab vedotin exposure varied, and every patient relapsed after autologous stem cell transplantation. A note on this clone: Its matching antigen is unknown.

The protocol was immunoSEQ multiplex PCR, while the TCRdb copy is restricted to in-frame clones and leaves out a portion. The sample shows about 26,000 clones, around 67% of them seen only once. Study-level findings and limits: Factors driving the repertoire differences, possibly disease activity or prior therapy, remain undefined. At baseline, newly diagnosed patients reportedly showed less TCR diversity than healthy donors.

The V end lost 5 bases, the J end lost 5 bases, and 14 bases lay between the germline ends. From germline, CDR1 is ENHRY and CDR2 SYGVKD. The CDR3 totals 14 residues. This clonotype originated in a human donor with classical Hodgkin lymphoma. The chain recombines TRBV10-3 with TRBJ2-3, with D possibly TRBD2 on 5 matching bases. The material sequenced was peripheral blood mononuclear cells (PBMCs), taken before the second cycle of nivolumab. In nucleotides, the CDR3 is TGTGCCATCAGTCGGGAAACGGGTCGAGATACGCAGTATTTT. Protein product: CAISRETGRDTQYF.